This T cell receptor (beta chain) emerged from a study of blood T cell repertoires in COVID-19. Study details: The origin of the acute and convalescent COVID-19 samples was the United States, Italy and Spain.

Germline lookup yields CDR1 KGHDR and CDR2 SFDVKD. Trimming at V came to 9 bases and at J to 3 bases, leaving 6 bases not matched to a gene. CDR3 length: 13 residues. Clones were sequenced by immunoSEQ multiplex PCR, and TCRdb holds only the in-frame ones, with some missing. The data show roughly 230,000 clones, approximately 84% seen once. This TCR derives from a woman in her forties or fifties who had been exposed to COVID-19. This chain joins TRBV24-1 and TRBJ1-2; 7 bases align to TRBD1. Sequences were obtained from PBMCs or T cells enriched from blood (not recorded which). Here the CDR3 reads CATSNRGDYGYTF. CDR3 sequence (DNA): TGTGCCACCTCGAACAGGGGCGACTATGGCTACACCTTC.